This TCR beta chain was observed in a study of PD-L1 blockade in urothelial cancer (dated by TCRdb to about 2017). The study in broad terms: Therapy was started around 2014 for all patients, and atezolizumab 1,200 mg was administered intravenously every 3 weeks. Roughly 10 patients reached durable clinical benefit, while some 21 patients did not. Approximately 30 patients had pretreatment blood TCR-seq, some 24 had at least one posttreatment blood collection, and some 24 had tumor TCR-seq. Blood samples were analyzed at 3 weeks after treatment start (second dose) and at 6 weeks after treatment start. Blood samples yielded a median of 141,255 T cells and more than 75,000 unique TCRs, with median clonality 0.080. About nine tenths of the roughly 29 patients were males with bladder-origin urothelial cancer, and about two thirds of the roughly 30 reported a prior smoking history. Pretreatment tumor samples, along with matched peripheral blood collected serially before and after atezolizumab treatment, underwent TCR sequencing. The study was an exploratory multi-omic analysis of somatic, immune and clinical correlates of response to PD-L1 blockade with atezolizumab in urothelial cancer. In the same patients who had TCR sequencing, pretreatment tumors also underwent whole exome sequencing and RNA sequencing. Durable clinical benefit meant progression-free survival longer than 6 months, and TCR features were also tested against progression-free and overall survival. An ECOG performance status of 0 or 1 was recorded for the patients, and 0 to 3 prior chemotherapy regimens had been received by the patients. The research as a whole found: Small sample size (n of about 30) and many exploratory analyses mean the results are intended to be hypothesis-generating. Among patients with durable benefit, tumor-associated TCR clones showed greater expansion in peripheral blood 3 weeks after treatment started (n ≈ 20, p = 0.022). A pretreatment peripheral blood TCR clonality below the median was linked to improved progression-free and overall survival.

The time point label on this specimen signifies: pretreatment peripheral blood. The cohort comprised fewer than 35 patients with locally advanced or metastatic urothelial carcinoma treated at Memorial Sloan Kettering on a trial protocol. Peripheral blood mononuclear cells were collected pretreatment and during treatment, with between 1 and 8 total time points obtained per patient. The Qiagen DNeasy Blood extraction kit was used to purify genomic DNA from total PBMCs and from tumor samples. PBMCs were collected pretreatment and during treatment, and were isolated and stored as previously described. Trimming costs V 2 bases and J 8 bases, and their ends lie 12 bases apart. Spanning cysteine to phenylalanine, the CDR3 consists of 13 amino acids. Solely the CDR3 DNA is kept, with 39 bases framed from the first base. CDR1 SGDLS and CDR2 YYNGEE are derived from the germline V gene. This clone was recorded only once. Its antigen has not been determined. Base qualities are not recorded, but no much larger clone differs from it by a single base.

Each PCR received spiked-in synthetic TCR analog templates so that absolute template abundance could be estimated from read counts. TCRbeta CDR3 regions were amplified from genomic DNA with bias-controlled V and J gene primers using the immunoSEQ assay. Sequencing of rearranged TCRbeta segments was done at approximately 20X coverage. The study's own analysis went as follows. Clustering was used to correct sequencing errors, and CDR3s were annotated against IMGT so that V, D and J genes could be assigned. Only productive TCRbeta rearrangements were used in downstream analyses, excluding out-of-frame or stop-codon sequences. Clonality was calculated as one minus the Shannon entropy normalized by the log of the number of unique productive sequences. Clones differing between time points or between blood and tumor were identified by Fisher's exact test with Benjamini-Hochberg correction at adjusted p below 0.01. TCRdb took this table from immuneACCESS and kept in-frame rearrangements with V and J called. Such tables lack part of the clones; where checked against another copy, unresolved V genes explain under half of the gap, and the rest is unexplained. V and J calls and clone size are as listed in that table; D and trimming were resolved from the DNA. Within this sample are 60,000 to 75,000 clones, with 75% to 90% of them counted one time only. Under 15% of the sample lies in the top ten.

The sequences come from PBMCs, collected around atezolizumab (anti-PD-L1) treatment. This clonotype was sampled from a man in his 60s with urothelial cancer. Recombination joined TRBV9 with TRBJ2-3, and possibly TRBD2, on 5 matching bases. The CDR3: CASSVEGRGTQYF. The DNA reads TGTGCCAGCAGCGTCGAGGGCCGGGGTACGCAGTATTTT.